By proportion, the clone carrying this T cell receptor beta chain is medium-sized. Its antigen is not known. The source of the sample is a study of memory CD4+ T cells and cytomegalovirus serostatus. Study-level points and caveats: About 40% of the roughly 160 known CMV-associated TCRbeta sequences appeared in CD4+ memory.

The sort gate was single viable CD3+CD4+CD8-CD45RO+ cells for memory CD4+ T cells. Germline CDR1 and CDR2: SQVTM and ANQGSEA. There are 14 residues in the CDR3. Trimming took off 0 bases at V and 2 bases at J, with 8 bases between the two ends. TCRdb's copy holds only in-frame clones and misses some; the assay was immunoSEQ multiplex PCR. The sample lists about 100,000 clones; approximately 80% were seen once. The material sequenced was memory CD4+ T cells from blood. The clonotype originates from an adult in good health and CMV-seropositive. V usage is TRBV29-1 and J usage is TRBJ1-3, with unresolved D. As DNA, the CDR3 is TGCAGCGTTGAAGATATAAGGACTGGAAACACCATATATTTT. Its protein is CSVEDIRTGNTIYF.